The present entry profiles one T cell receptor (beta chain) with its context. This sample was included in a study of CD8+ T cells in alopecia areata. Germline lookup yields CDR1 SGHDT and CDR2 YYEEEE. V dropped 2 bases and J dropped 9; count of bases not matched to a gene: 7. This CDR3 is 15 amino acids long. Extracted RNA was reverse transcribed, and the resulting cDNA served as sequencing template. Measured with immunoSEQ multiplex PCR; TCRdb has only the in-frame clones, and not every one. The sample carries 110,000 to 150,000 clones, about 60% recorded once. This chain connects TRBV5-6 to TRBJ2-1; TRBD2 aligns across 11 bases. The sample consisted of CD4+ T cells sorted from blood, taken at week 0. The source of this sequence is a human donor with alopecia areata. As DNA, the CDR3 is TGTGCCAGCAGCTTCGGGCTAGCGGGGGGCGGTGAGCAGTTCTTC. Translation gives CASSFGLAGGGEQFF.